The following is a T cell receptor beta chain sequence with its context. This sample is part of a study of blood T cell repertoires in COVID-19. Study-level information: Whether acute or convalescent, the COVID-19 samples came from the United States, Italy and Spain. PBMCs, B-cell-depleted T cells, or T cells were the source of the cDNA or gDNA that made up the material.

As handled by the study authors: Reference gene primer amplification yielded estimated nucleated cell counts. Data came from immunoSEQ multiplex PCR; TCRdb stores just in-frame clones and leaves some out. Clone size and the V and J calls come from that table; the DNA yielded D and trimming. The table records roughly 260,000 clones, about nine tenths of them present only once. Specimen: peripheral blood. The TCR originated in a woman between 45 and 60 years old who had recovered from COVID-19.

The CDR3 loop is CASSQPGTFSYEQYF. In DNA, the CDR3 is TGTGCCAGCAGTCAACCCGGGACATTCTCCTACGAGCAGTACTTC. The chain employs TRBV28 and TRBJ2-7; D perhaps matches TRBD1 (6 bases). Germline CDR1 reads MDHEN; CDR2 reads SYDVKM. V lost 5 bases and J lost 0, with 14 bases in between. This CDR3 contains 15 residues.